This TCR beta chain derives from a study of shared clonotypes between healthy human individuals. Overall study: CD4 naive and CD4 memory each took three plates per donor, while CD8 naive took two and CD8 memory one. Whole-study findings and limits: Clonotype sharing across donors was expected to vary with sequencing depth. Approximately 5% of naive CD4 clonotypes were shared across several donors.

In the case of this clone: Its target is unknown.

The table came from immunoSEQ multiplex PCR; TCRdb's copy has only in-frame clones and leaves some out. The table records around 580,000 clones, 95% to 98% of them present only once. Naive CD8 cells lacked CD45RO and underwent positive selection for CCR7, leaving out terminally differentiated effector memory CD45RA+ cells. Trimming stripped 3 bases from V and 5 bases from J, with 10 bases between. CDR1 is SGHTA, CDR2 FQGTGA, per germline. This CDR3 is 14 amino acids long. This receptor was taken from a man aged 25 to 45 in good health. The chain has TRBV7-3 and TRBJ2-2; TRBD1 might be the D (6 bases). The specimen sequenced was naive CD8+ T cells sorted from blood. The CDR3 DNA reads TGTGCCAGCAGCTTTTTCCAGGGGACCGGGGAGCTGTTTTTT. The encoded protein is CASSFFQGTGELFF.